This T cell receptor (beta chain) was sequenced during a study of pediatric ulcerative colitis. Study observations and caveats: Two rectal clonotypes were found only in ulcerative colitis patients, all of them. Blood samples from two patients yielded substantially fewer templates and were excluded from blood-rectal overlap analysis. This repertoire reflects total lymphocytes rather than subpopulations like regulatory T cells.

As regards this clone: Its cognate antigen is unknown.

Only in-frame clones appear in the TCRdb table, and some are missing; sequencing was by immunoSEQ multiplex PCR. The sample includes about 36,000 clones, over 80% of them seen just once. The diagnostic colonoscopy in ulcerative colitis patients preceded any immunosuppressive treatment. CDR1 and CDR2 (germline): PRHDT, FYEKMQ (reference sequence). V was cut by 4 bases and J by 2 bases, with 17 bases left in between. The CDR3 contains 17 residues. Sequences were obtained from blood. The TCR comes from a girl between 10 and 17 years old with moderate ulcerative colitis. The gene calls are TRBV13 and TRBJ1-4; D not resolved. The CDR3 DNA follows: TGTGCCAGCAGCTCAGGACGTTATGATTTGACTAATGAAAAACTGTTTTTT. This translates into CASSSGRYDLTNEKLFF.